This T cell receptor beta chain was observed in a study of T cells in narcolepsy (dated by TCRdb to 2016 to 2019). Background for the entire study: The study enrolled patients with narcolepsy type 1 or type 2 (NT1, NT2) together with healthy control donors. Autoreactive T cells targeting hypocretin neuron self-antigens (hypocretin, TRIB2) were sought in narcolepsy patients, and TCR Vbeta sequencing was used to track clonotypes in blood and CSF. Overall results and qualifications from the work: Plots comparing CSF and blood CD4+ T cell clonotypes from the same patient highlighted HCRT-specific and TRIB2-specific autoreactive clonotypes. No sequences matching autoreactive T cell clones were present in some of the blood memory CD4+ repertoires from patients and controls. Patients and controls had similar numbers of sequenced blood memory CD4+ clonotypes, with averages of about 38,000 in patients and 33,354 in controls. Autoreactive clonotypes were reported to be detected serially in the blood of the same patients and of different patients, but not in the blood of healthy controls.

Turning to this clone: Its antigen is not yet known. Base quality data are lacking; no much larger clone is found one base away.

Based on the germline V gene (reference sequence), the CDR1 and CDR2 sequences are GTSNPN and SVGIG. The CDR3 contains 14 residues, cysteine and phenylalanine counted. Only the CDR3 region is kept as DNA, spanning 42 bases read in frame from base 1. The trim is 6 bases for V and 1 base for J, with a gap of 15 bases between the germline ends. For TCR Vbeta sequencing, memory CD4+ T cells were sorted ex vivo from the peripheral blood of narcolepsy patients and healthy controls. The method behind the library was the immunoSEQ multiplex PCR assay. What TCRdb holds here is the immuneACCESS table cut down to in-frame rearrangements. Part of the clones is not present; checked against another copy, under half of the missing clones reflect an unresolved V gene, and the others are unexplained. The sample table holds around 30,000 clones, of which about 80% were seen once. The ten largest make up about 0.9% of the sample.

The sequence was collected from a human donor with narcolepsy. Sequenced: CD45RA- memory CD4+ T cells from PBMCs. The cell subset or site label corresponds to: memory T cells sorted ex vivo from peripheral blood. The rearrangement combines TRBV30 with TRBJ2-5; matching of 6 bases hints at TRBD1 as the D gene. CDR3 protein: CACRTDLVQETQYF. The DNA reads TGTGCCTGTAGGACAGATTTAGTCCAAGAGACCCAGTACTTC.